The 23 T cell receptor beta chains presented below share a single source sample, sequenced in a study of shared clonotypes between healthy human individuals. Assay: immunoSEQ multiplex PCR; the TCRdb copy retains only in-frame clones and omits some. The sample yields 1 million to 1.3 million clones, about four fifths seen once. Sequenced material: memory CD4+ T cells from PBMCs. The subset here: CD45RA-negative fraction. These TCRs come from a man aged 18-30 years in good health. Some clones in this sample may be carry-over from other donors' samples.

This sequence joins TRBV5-1 and TRBJ2-1; D is ambiguous. V lost 4 bases, J lost 5 bases, and 10 bases lay in between. There are 13 residues in the CDR3. Germline CDR1 reads SGHRS; CDR2 reads YFSETQ. The CDR3 DNA follows: TGCGCCAGCAGCCAAAGAGCCAACAATGAGCAGTTCTTC. Translation: CASSQRANNEQFF. The whole variable domain, remainder taken from reference TRBV5-1 and TRBJ2-1, is KAGVTQTPRYLIKTRGQQVTLSCSPISGHRSVSWYQQTPGQGLQFLFEYFSETQRNKGNFPGRFSGRQFSNSRSEMNVSTLELGDSALYLCASSQRANNEQFFGPGTRLTVL.

This rearrangement joins TRBV2 to TRBJ2-5; 8 positions match TRBD1. Germline values: CDR1 SNHLY, CDR2 FYNNEI. Germline trimming cut 8 bases from V and 4 bases from J; bases unmatched to any gene: 3. The CDR3 runs 12 residues. This CDR3 reads CASQDRVETQYF. CDR3 in DNA: TGTGCCAGCCAGGACAGGGTAGAGACCCAGTACTTC.

The chain couples TRBV7-3 to TRBJ1-1; no clear D gene. V lost 5 bases and J lost 1, with 8 bases in between. CDR1 and CDR2 (germline): SGHTA, FQGTGA. This CDR3 is 13 amino acids long. CDR3 nucleotide sequence: TGTGCCAGCAGCCCATCCCCGAACACTGAAGCTTTCTTT. This encodes CASSPSPNTEAFF.

This sequence joins TRBV9 and TRBJ2-7; 7 positions match TRBD2. CDR1 is SGDLS, CDR2 YYNGEE, per germline. V shed 3 bases, J shed 3 bases, and the junction held 6 bases outside the gene matches. The CDR3 runs to 14 residues. The CDR3 DNA follows: TGTGCCAGCAGCGGTCCCCAGCGGGGCTACGAGCAGTACTTC. This gives the protein CASSGPQRGYEQYF.

This chain connects TRBV28 to TRBJ2-7; TRBD1 agrees at 7 bases. CDR3 size: 17 residues. After removal of 1 base from V and 3 bases from J, the junction contained 12 bases not matched to a gene. Germline CDR1 is MDHEN and CDR2 is SYDVKM. The CDR3: CASSLFPLDRDLYEQYF. Here the CDR3 DNA reads TGTGCCAGCAGTTTATTCCCCCTAGACAGGGACCTCTACGAGCAGTACTTC.

This clone has ten or more counts. The gene calls are TRBV28 and TRBJ1-1; 8 positions agree with TRBD1. Germline loops: CDR1 MDHEN, CDR2 SYDVKM. The CDR3 runs 17 residues. Unmatched junction bases numbered 9, after V lost 3 bases and J lost 0 bases. The CDR3 DNA follows: TGTGCCAGCAGTTTGTTCCCAGGGGGCGATTTGAACACTGAAGCTTTCTTT. Translated, it gives CASSLFPGGDLNTEAFF.

V and J are TRBV5-4 and TRBJ2-7; 9 bases fit TRBD2. With 5 bases clipped from V and 8 bases from J, the junction kept 11 bases outside the gene matches. CDR1 is SGHNT and CDR2 is YYREEE in the germline V gene (reference sequence). The CDR3 has 14 residues. The CDR3 region has the DNA TGTGCCAGCAGTCCAGGCCTAGCGGGAATTCAGCAGTACTTC. Translated: CASSPGLAGIQQYF.

This chain connects TRBV27 to TRBJ1-1; D is unclear. The V gene's germline CDR1 is MNHEY and CDR2 SMNVEV (reference sequence). V lost 3 bases and J 4 bases, leaving 12 bases between the germline ends. The CDR3 runs 14 residues. The CDR3 region is CASSFKARGTEAFF. CDR3 sequence (DNA): TGTGCCAGCAGTTTTAAGGCCCGAGGCACTGAAGCTTTCTTT.

Worth noting for this clone: Other DNA sequences in the sample encode the same CDR3. The gene calls are TRBV19 and TRBJ1-2; D possibly corresponds to TRBD1 (6 bases). This CDR3 has 15 residues. The germline V gene encodes CDR1 LNHDA and CDR2 SQIVND (reference sequence). Trimming left V 2 bases short and J 3 bases short, with 13 bases between. The CDR3 loop is CASSISRGADYGYTF. The CDR3 DNA sequence: TGTGCCAGTAGTATATCTCGGGGGGCAGACTATGGCTACACCTTC.

The rearrangement joins TRBV7-9 to TRBJ2-6; D is tentatively TRBD1 or TRBD2 (6 bases each). Germline-derived CDR1 and CDR2 are SEHNR and FQNEAQ (reference sequence). Between the trimmed V and J ends, which lost 1 base and 1 base, there was a span of 14 bases. The CDR3 is made up of 18 amino acids. The DNA for the CDR3 is TGTGCCAGCAGCTTAGTTAGGGGGGCGCAGTCTGGGGCCAACGTCCTGACTTTC. It specifies CASSLVRGAQSGANVLTF.

V usage is TRBV4-1 and J usage is TRBJ1-2; D may be TRBD1 (5 bases). The CDR3 loop spans 15 amino acids. The germline V gene has CDR1 MGHRA and CDR2 YSYEKL. Deletions cut 2 bases from V and 4 bases from J, with 14 bases between. CDR3 sequence: CASSQLSTGTYGYTF. The CDR3, as DNA: TGCGCCAGCAGCCAACTTAGTACAGGAACCTATGGCTACACCTTC.

V and J are TRBV7-2 and TRBJ1-1; D perhaps matches TRBD1 (5 bases). Trimming cost V 3 bases and J 1 base, with 9 bases left between them. The CDR3 is made up of 14 amino acids. The germline gives CDR1 SGHTA, CDR2 FQGNSA. CDR3 DNA: TGTGCCAGCAGCTTGGGACGGGCGAACACTGAAGCTTTCTTT. Translating gives CASSLGRANTEAFF. Combining the CDR3 with reference TRBV7-2 and TRBJ1-1 gives the whole variable domain GAGVSQSPSNKVTEKGKDVELRCDPISGHTALYWYRQSLGQGLEFLIYFQGNSAPDKSGLPSDRFSAERTGGSVSTLTIQRTQQEDSAVYLCASSLGRANTEAFFGQGTRLTVV.

This clone was found many times. This sample includes further DNA sequences coding for the same CDR3. The V and J genes are TRBV12-5 and TRBJ2-3, with D possibly TRBD2 on 5 matching bases. The CDR3 runs to 13 residues. V gave up 7 bases and J gave up 3 bases, with 11 bases separating them. CDR1 and CDR2 from the germline V gene are LGHNT and FRNRAP. CDR3 nucleotides: TGTGCTAGTGCTCAAACTAGGACAGATACGCAGTATTTT. This translates into CASAQTRTDTQYF.

The V and J genes are TRBV30 and TRBJ1-2; 10 bases map to TRBD1. The V gene's germline CDR1 is GTSNPN and CDR2 SVGIG (reference sequence). V gave up 3 bases and J gave up 2 bases; unmatched junction bases: 12. The CDR3 covers 17 residues. The CDR3 coding sequence is TGTGCCTGGAGGCCCGGGACAGGGGATGTTGAAAACTATGGCTACACCTTC. This encodes CAWRPGTGDVENYGYTF.

The chain recombines TRBV9 with TRBJ2-1; 10 bases align to TRBD2. This CDR3 comprises 16 residues. CDR1 and CDR2 (germline): SGDLS, YYNGEE. The J segment lost 3 bases and the V segment lost 0 bases, leaving 3 bases of the junction unmatched. CDR3 amino acids: CASSVAGTSDYNEQFF. The DNA of the CDR3 is TGTGCCAGCAGCGTAGCGGGGACTAGCGACTACAATGAGCAGTTCTTC.

This clone came up once. V usage is TRBV29-1 and J usage is TRBJ2-1; 10 nucleotides match TRBD2. With V trimmed by 6 bases and J by 0 bases, 20 bases remained unmatched. The CDR3 loop spans 20 amino acids. Per germline, CDR1 SQVTM and CDR2 ANQGSEA. CDR3 in DNA: TGCAGCGTCCTAATCCCCCTTGTAGCGGGAGGAACCCCCTCCTACAATGAGCAGTTCTTC. It codes for CSVLIPLVAGGTPSYNEQFF.

CDR3 DNA sequence: TGTGCCAGCAGTGATGTGCCTTCTACCTACGAGCAGTACTTC. It translates to CASSDVPSTYEQYF. The chain has TRBV6-1 and TRBJ2-7; D gene ambiguous. V dropped 3 bases and J dropped 2 bases, with 11 bases sitting between them. This CDR3 region has 14 residues. Germline CDR1 is MNHNS and CDR2 is SASEGT.

DNA for the CDR3: TGTGCCAGCTCACCCCGGGACGAGAATCAGCCCCAGCATTTT. Its protein is CASSPRDENQPQHF. The chain links TRBV18 to TRBJ1-5; D possibly corresponds to TRBD1 (5 bases). V lost 3 bases, J lost 4 bases, and 10 bases lay in between. Germline CDR1 reads KGHSH; CDR2 reads LQKENI. The CDR3 spans 14 residues.

This chain links TRBV28 with TRBJ1-1; D unresolved. Germline V gene data show CDR1 as MDHEN and CDR2 as SYDVKM. The CDR3 length is 11 residues. Trimming took off 6 bases at V and 6 bases at J, with 8 bases between the two ends. CDR3 sequence (DNA): TGTGCCAGCAGGTACCGCGCTGAAGCTTTCTTT. Its protein product is CASRYRAEAFF. Full variable domain (outside the CDR3, taken from reference TRBV28 and TRBJ1-1): DVKVTQSSRYLVKRTGEKVFLECVQDMDHENMFWYRQDPGLGLRLIYFSYDVKMKEKGDIPEGYSVSREKKERFSLILESASTNQTSMYLCASRYRAEAFFGQGTRLTVV.

The chain recombines TRBV28 with TRBJ2-7; possible D gene TRBD1, 6 bases. Germline-derived CDR1 and CDR2 are MDHEN and SYDVKM. V lost 3 bases and J 3 bases, leaving 15 bases between the germline ends. The CDR3 has 15 amino acids. The CDR3 here is CASSFRRRGIYEQYF. In DNA, the CDR3 is TGTGCCAGCAGTTTCCGTCGCAGGGGAATCTACGAGCAGTACTTC.

The chain combines TRBV27 with TRBJ2-7; D call uncertain. CDR3 length: 13 amino acids. Germline CDR1 reads MNHEY; CDR2 reads SMNVEV (reference sequence). V lost 8 bases to trimming and J lost 0 bases, with 11 bases between them. The DNA of the CDR3 is TGTGCCAGCCCAGAACGGTCCTCCTACGAGCAGTACTTC. Protein: CASPERSSYEQYF.

V gene TRBV21-1 combines with J gene TRBJ1-2; the table calls TRBD1, which could not be checked here. TRBV21-1 is shown as a pseudogene. The CDR3 extends over 12 amino acids. CDR3 nucleotides: TGTGCCAGCAGGACAGGGGTCAGAGGCTACACCTTC. As protein: CASRTGVRGYTF.

Turning to this clone: This may be a read error: a much more frequent sequence differs by one nucleotide. This chain links TRBV7-9 with TRBJ2-5; 11 bases fit TRBD1. J lost 4 bases, V lost 4 bases, and 2 bases had no gene match. The CDR3 loop spans 14 amino acids. Germline CDR1 is SEHNR and CDR2 is FQNEAQ (reference sequence). The CDR3 region has the DNA TGTGCCAGCAGCTCCGGGACAGGGGGAGAGACCCAGTACTTC. This sequence encodes CASSSGTGGETQYF.